The T cell receptor (beta chain) described here comes from a study of HIV-infected patients and healthy controls. Findings and caveats of the study: Apparent post-therapy Gini recovery among HIV-infected patients was not reproduced with size-matched repertoires.

This CDR3 comprises 16 residues. CDR1 and CDR2 from the germline V gene are MDHEN and SYDVKM. V lost 2 bases and J lost 0; bases outside the gene matches: 3. This clonotype was recorded a few times. Its target is not known. All unsorted peripheral T cells were captured because whole blood was used without fractionation. Alpha and beta constant-region primers primed reverse transcription of around 540 ng RNA. Each of the alpha and beta chains got its own library through chain-specific third strand synthesis with indices. TCRdb itself ran the 5' RACE reads through MiXCR, one entry per CDR3 protein. Of roughly 18,000 distinct CDR3 sequences in the sample, around 8.2% are singletons; the top ten hold 6.5% to 8%.

The genes are TRBV28 and TRBJ1-3, with TRBD1 matching 8 bases. This TCR came from an adult in good health. Sequencing was done on a sample of blood. The CDR3 bases are TGTGCCAGCAGTTTACAGGGGGCCATCTCTGGAAACACCATATATTTT. Its translation: CASSLQGAISGNTIYF.